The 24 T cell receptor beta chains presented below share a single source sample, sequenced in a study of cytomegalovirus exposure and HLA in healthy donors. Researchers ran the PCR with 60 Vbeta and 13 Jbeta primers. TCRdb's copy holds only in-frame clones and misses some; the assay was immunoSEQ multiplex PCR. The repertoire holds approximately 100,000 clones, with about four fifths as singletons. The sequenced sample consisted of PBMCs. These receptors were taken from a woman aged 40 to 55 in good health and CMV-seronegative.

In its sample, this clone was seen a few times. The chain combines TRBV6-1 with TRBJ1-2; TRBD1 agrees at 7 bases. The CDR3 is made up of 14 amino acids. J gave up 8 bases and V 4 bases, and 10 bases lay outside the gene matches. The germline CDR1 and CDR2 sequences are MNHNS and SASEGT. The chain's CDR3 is CASSGGGRGGGYTF. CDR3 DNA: TGTGCCAGCAGTGGAGGGGGCAGGGGAGGAGGCTACACCTTC.

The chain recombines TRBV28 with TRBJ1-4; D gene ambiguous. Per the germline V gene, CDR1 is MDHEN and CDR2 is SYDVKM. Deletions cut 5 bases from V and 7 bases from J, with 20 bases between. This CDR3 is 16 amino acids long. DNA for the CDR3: TGTGCCAGCAGTCTTGGACTAGCGGGAGGAGGTGAAAAACTGTTTTTT. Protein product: CASSLGLAGGGEKLFF.

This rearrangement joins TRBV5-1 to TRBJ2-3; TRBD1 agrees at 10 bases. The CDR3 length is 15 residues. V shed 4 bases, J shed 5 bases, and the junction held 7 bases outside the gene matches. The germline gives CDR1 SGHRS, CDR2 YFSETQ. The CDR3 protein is CASSGTGVTGDTQYF. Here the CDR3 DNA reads TGCGCCAGCAGCGGGACAGGGGTAACAGGAGATACGCAGTATTTT.

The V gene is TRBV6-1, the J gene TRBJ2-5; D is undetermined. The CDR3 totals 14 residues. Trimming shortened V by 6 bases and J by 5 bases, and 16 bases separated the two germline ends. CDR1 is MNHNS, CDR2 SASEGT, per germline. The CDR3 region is CASRPGHTRETQYF. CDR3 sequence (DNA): TGTGCCAGCAGGCCCGGTCACACGCGGGAGACCCAGTACTTC.

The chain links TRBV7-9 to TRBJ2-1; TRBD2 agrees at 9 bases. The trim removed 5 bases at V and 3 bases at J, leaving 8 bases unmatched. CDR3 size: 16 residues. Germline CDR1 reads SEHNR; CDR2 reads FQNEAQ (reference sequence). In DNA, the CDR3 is TGTGCCAGCAGCCCAAAGACTAGCGGAGACTACAATGAGCAGTTCTTC. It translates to CASSPKTSGDYNEQFF.

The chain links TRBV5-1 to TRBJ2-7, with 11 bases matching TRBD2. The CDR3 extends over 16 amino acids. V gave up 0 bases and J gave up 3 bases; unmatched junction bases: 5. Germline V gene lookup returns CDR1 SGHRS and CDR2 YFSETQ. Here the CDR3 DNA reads TGCGCCAGCAGCTTGGGGGGTACTAGCGGGGGCTACGAGCAGTACTTC. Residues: CASSLGGTSGGYEQYF.

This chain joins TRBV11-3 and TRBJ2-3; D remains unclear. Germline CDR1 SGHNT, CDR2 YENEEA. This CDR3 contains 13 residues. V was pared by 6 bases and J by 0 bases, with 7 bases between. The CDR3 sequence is CASSRGSTDTQYF. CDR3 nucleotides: TGTGCCAGCAGTAGAGGTAGCACAGATACGCAGTATTTT.

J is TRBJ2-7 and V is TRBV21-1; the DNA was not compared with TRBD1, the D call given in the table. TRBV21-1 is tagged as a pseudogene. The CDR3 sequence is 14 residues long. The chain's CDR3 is CASSTRTGHNRQYF. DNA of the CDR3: TGTGCCAGCAGCACCAGGACAGGACACAACCGGCAGTACTTC.

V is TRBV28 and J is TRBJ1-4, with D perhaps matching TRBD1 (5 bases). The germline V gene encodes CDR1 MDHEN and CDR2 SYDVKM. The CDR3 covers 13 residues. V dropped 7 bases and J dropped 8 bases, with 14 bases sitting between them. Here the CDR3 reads CASTLGGAEKLFF. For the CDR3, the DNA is TGTGCCAGCACCCTGGGTGGGGCCGAAAAACTGTTTTTT.

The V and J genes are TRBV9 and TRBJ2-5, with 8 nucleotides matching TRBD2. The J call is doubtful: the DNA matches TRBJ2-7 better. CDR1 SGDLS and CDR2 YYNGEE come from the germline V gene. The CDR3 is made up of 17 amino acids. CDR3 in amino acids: CASSADPLAGLSYEQYF. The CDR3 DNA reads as TGTGCCAGCAGCGCCGACCCCCTAGCGGGTCTCTCCTACGAGCAGTACTTC.

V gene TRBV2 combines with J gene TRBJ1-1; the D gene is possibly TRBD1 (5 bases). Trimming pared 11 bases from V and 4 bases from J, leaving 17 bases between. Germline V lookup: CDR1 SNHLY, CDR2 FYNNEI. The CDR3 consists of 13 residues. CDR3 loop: CAPRVRDSTEAFF. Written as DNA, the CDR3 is TGTGCCCCCCGGGTCAGGGACTCCACTGAAGCTTTCTTT.

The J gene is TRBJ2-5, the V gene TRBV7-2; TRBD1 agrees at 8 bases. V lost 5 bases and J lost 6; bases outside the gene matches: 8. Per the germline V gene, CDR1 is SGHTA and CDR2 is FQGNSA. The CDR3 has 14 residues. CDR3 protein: CASSIRQGRQTQYF. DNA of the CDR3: TGTGCCAGCAGCATCCGACAGGGGAGACAGACCCAGTACTTC. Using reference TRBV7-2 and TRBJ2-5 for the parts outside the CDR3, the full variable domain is GAGVSQSPSNKVTEKGKDVELRCDPISGHTALYWYRQSLGQGLEFLIYFQGNSAPDKSGLPSDRFSAERTGGSVSTLTIQRTQQEDSAVYLCASSIRQGRQTQYFGPGTRLLVL.

The CDR3 nucleotides read TGTGCCAGCAGGGCGGGGGGCCGCACAGATACGCAGTATTTT. Its protein is CASRAGGRTDTQYF. The chain joins TRBV9 to TRBJ2-3; 8 nucleotides align to TRBD2. This CDR3 has 14 amino acids. Unmatched junction bases numbered 3, after V lost 5 bases and J lost 1 base. Germline-derived CDR1 and CDR2 are SGDLS and YYNGEE.

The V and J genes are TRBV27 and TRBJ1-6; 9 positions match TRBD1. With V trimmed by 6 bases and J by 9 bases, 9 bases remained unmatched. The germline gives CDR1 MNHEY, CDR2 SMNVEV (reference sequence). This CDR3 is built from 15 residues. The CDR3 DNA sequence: TGTGCCAGCAGATCAGGACAGGGGATTGTTTCACCCCTCCACTTT. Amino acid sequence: CASRSGQGIVSPLHF.

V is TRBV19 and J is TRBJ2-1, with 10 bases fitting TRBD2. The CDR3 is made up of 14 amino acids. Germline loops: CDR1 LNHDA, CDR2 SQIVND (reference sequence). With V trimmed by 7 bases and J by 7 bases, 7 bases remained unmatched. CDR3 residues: CASTPLAGVNEQFF. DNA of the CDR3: TGTGCCAGTACCCCCCTAGCGGGAGTGAATGAGCAGTTCTTC.

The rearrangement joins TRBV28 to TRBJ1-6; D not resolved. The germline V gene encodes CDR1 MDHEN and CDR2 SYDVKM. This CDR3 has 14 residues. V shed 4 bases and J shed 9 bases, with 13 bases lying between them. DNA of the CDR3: TGTGCCAGCAGTTCGCATGGAGGCATTTCACCCCTCCACTTT. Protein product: CASSSHGGISPLHF.

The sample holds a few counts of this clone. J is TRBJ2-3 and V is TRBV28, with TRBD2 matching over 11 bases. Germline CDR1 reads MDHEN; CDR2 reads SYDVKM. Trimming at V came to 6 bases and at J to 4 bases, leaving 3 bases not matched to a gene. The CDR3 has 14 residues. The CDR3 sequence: CASRLAGVSDTQYF. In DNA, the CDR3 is TGTGCCAGCAGACTAGCGGGAGTATCAGATACGCAGTATTTT.

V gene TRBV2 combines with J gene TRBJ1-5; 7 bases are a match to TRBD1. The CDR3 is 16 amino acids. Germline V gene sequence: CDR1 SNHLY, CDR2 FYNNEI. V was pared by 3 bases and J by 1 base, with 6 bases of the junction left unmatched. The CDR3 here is CASSDVETGSNQPQHF. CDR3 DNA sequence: TGTGCCAGCAGTGACGTTGAGACAGGGAGCAATCAGCCCCAGCATTTT.

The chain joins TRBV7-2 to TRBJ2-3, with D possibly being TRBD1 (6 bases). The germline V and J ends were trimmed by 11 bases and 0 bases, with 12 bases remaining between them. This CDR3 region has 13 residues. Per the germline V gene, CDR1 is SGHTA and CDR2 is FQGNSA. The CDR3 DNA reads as TGTGCCGCAGGACAGACCAGCACAGATACGCAGTATTTT. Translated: CAAGQTSTDTQYF.

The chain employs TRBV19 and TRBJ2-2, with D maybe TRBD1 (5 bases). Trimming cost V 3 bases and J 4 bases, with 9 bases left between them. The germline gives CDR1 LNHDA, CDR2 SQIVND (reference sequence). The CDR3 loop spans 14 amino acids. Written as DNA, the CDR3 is TGTGCCAGTAGTATCGGCAGGGCCACCGGGGAGCTGTTTTTT. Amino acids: CASSIGRATGELFF.

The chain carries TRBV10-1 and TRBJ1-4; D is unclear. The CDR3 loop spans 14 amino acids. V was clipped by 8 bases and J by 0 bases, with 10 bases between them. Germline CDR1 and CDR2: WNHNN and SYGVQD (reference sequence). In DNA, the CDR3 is TGCGCCAGCCGAAGAGGGTCAACTAATGAAAAACTGTTTTTT. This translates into CASRRGSTNEKLFF.

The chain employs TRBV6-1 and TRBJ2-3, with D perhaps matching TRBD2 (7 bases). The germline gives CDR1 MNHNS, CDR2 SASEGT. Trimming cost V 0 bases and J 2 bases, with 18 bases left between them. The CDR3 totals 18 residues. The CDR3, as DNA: TGTGCCAGCAGTGAAGCGGGGGGAGGGGGGGGATTCACAGATACGCAGTATTTT. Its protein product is CASSEAGGGGGFTDTQYF.

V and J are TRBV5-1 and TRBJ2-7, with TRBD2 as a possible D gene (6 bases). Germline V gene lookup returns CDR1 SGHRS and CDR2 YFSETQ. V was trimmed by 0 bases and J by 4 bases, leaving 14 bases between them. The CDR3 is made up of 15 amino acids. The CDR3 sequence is CASSLVLADNYEQYF. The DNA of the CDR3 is TGCGCCAGCAGCTTGGTTTTAGCGGATAATTACGAGCAGTACTTC.

CDR3 nucleotide sequence: TGTGCCTGGAGTGTACACAACCAAGAGACCCAGTACTTC. It yields the protein CAWSVHNQETQYF. The chain combines TRBV30 with TRBJ2-5; D unclear. The CDR3 runs 13 residues. Germline assignment: CDR1 GTSNPN and CDR2 SVGIG (reference sequence). V was cut by 0 bases and J by 0 bases, with 5 bases left in between.